This T cell receptor (beta chain) was recovered during a study of T-cell reconstitution after alpha-beta-depleted transplantation in children. This clonotype was detected many times. Its antigen is as yet unknown. The germline V gene encodes CDR1 DFQATT and CDR2 SNEGSKA (reference sequence). The CDR3 contains 13 residues. V lost 0 bases, J lost 10 bases, and 10 bases lay in between. During its preparation, the TCRbeta library received unique molecular identifiers. TCRdb re-derived calls from the PCR reads in MiXCR, one entry per CDR3 protein. The sample consists of about 300,000 distinct CDR3 sequences, 10% of them appearing once. Regarding the study as a whole: T-cell numbers and diversity, one year after transplant, stemmed largely from T cells that were newly produced. Alpha-beta T cells about two months after transplant reportedly derived from several hundred expanded graft clones.

The chain links TRBV20-1 to TRBJ1-6; D possibly corresponds to TRBD1 (5 bases). This receptor was obtained from a boy in the first two years of life with acute myeloid leukemia, due to receive a stem cell transplant. The sample here was PBMCs, taken before TCRalphabeta/CD19-depleted stem cell transplant. CDR3 loop: CSARDTGLSPLHF. The CDR3 DNA is TGCAGTGCTAGAGATACGGGGCTCTCACCCCTCCACTTT.